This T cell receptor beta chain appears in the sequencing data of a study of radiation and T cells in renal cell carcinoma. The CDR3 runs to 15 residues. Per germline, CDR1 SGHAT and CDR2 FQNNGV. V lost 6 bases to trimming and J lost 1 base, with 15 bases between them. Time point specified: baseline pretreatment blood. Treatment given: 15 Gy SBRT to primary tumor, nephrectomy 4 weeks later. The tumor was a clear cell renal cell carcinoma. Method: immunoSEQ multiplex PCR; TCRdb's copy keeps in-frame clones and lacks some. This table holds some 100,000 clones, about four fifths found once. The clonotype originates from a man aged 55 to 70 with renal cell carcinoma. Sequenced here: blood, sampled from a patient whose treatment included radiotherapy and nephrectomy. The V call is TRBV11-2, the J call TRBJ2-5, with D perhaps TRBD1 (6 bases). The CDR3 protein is CASRNPGARQETQYF. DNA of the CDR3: TGTGCCAGCAGGAACCCAGGGGCGCGCCAAGAGACCCAGTACTTC.